The 10 T cell receptor beta chains in this list originate from one sample, sequenced in a study of identical twins. TCRdb processed the 5' RACE reads anew with MiXCR; each CDR3 protein has one entry. The data contain 300,000 to 350,000 distinct CDR3 sequences, over 9% of them seen just once; the ten biggest clones take up around 7.2%. The same data also went into a second study, on yellow fever vaccine responses in identical twins.

The specimen was CD8+ T cells sorted from blood. Source of these receptors: a woman between 18 and 30 years old in good health.

The genes are TRBV5-5 and TRBJ2-5, with TRBD2 matching 14 bases. Germline V gene data show CDR1 as SGHKS and CDR2 as YYEKEE (reference sequence). The CDR3 extends over 15 amino acids. Unmatched junction bases numbered 4, after V lost 4 bases and J lost 5 bases. The CDR3 protein is CASSPGTSGSETQYF. The CDR3 coding sequence is TGTGCCAGCAGCCCCGGGACTAGCGGGAGCGAGACCCAGTACTTC.

There are a few counts of this clonotype. The genes are TRBV5-6 and TRBJ2-7, with D possibly called TRBD1 or TRBD2 (5 bases each). V was cut by 3 bases and J by 7 bases, with 23 bases left in between. CDR1 is SGHDT and CDR2 is YYEEEE in the germline V gene. The CDR3 contains 16 residues. Here the CDR3 reads CASSSVAGQKAGEQYF. Here the CDR3 DNA reads TGTGCCAGCAGCTCGGTCGCGGGCCAGAAGGCAGGGGAGCAGTACTTC.

This clonotype was seen more than once but under ten times. The rearrangement links TRBV29-1 to TRBJ2-1, with a tentative D call TRBD2 (5 bases). Germline V lookup: CDR1 SQVTM, CDR2 ANQGSEA. The CDR3 spans 15 residues. The ends were cut back, 0 bases at V and 3 bases at J, with 12 bases in the middle. Here the CDR3 reads CSVEDHAGSYNEQFF. DNA for the CDR3: TGCAGCGTTGAAGATCATGCGGGTAGCTACAATGAGCAGTTCTTC.

This clonotype was observed a few times. Compared with germline, one end of the junction differs, possibly owing to a read error. The rearrangement joins TRBV12-3 or TRBV12-4 to TRBJ1-1, with D possibly matching TRBD1 (5 bases). The CDR3 spans 11 residues. The CDR3 nucleotides are TGTGCCAGCAGTACCTTAGGGACGGCGGTCTTT. The encoded protein is CASSTLGTAVF.

The table lists this clonotype with a few counts. The CDR3: CASRPLDYEQFF. The CDR3 nucleotides are TGTGCCAGCAGGCCCCTTGACTATGAGCAGTTCTTC. This chain links TRBV12-3 or TRBV12-4 with TRBJ2-1; no clear D gene. This CDR3 has 12 amino acids. Trimming left V 6 bases short and J 8 bases short, with 11 bases between.

J is TRBJ2-1 and V is TRBV7-3; D not resolved. The CDR3 is made up of 13 amino acids. CDR1 and CDR2 from the germline V gene are SGHTA and FQGTGA. Trimming took 2 bases from V and 7 from J, leaving 9 bases between them. The CDR3 region has the DNA TGTGCCAGCAGCTTACTACTGGGGAATGAGCAGTTCTTC. Encoded protein: CASSLLLGNEQFF.

Only a few counts were recorded for this clonotype. The CDR3 sequence is CASSSFNLEREAYNEQFF. The CDR3 nucleotides are TGTGCCAGCAGTTCCTTCAACTTGGAGCGGGAGGCCTACAATGAGCAGTTCTTC. The rearrangement joins TRBV28 to TRBJ2-1, with TRBD2 identical over 9 bases. The CDR3 covers 18 residues. Germline V lookup: CDR1 MDHEN, CDR2 SYDVKM. Losses at the gene ends were 4 bases for V and 2 bases for J; bases not matched to a gene: 12.

This clonotype showed up just a few times. This chain links TRBV5-6 with TRBJ2-7; 9 bases agree with TRBD1. Germline CDR1 reads SGHDT; CDR2 reads YYEEEE. CDR3 length: 17 residues. V shed 2 bases and J 0 bases; nucleotides not matched to a gene: 9. CDR3 sequence (DNA): TGTGCCAGCAGCTTAGACCGGACAGGGGTGAGCTCCTACGAGCAGTACGTC. Protein sequence: CASSLDRTGVSSYEQYV.

This clonotype has ten or more counts. This chain joins TRBV29-1 and TRBJ2-1; no clear D. The germline V gene has CDR1 SQVTM and CDR2 ANQGSEA. Trimming cost V 8 bases and J 4 bases, with 18 bases left between them. This CDR3 contains 14 residues. The CDR3 nucleotides are TGCAGCTTCGCCACTAAGGACGTTTACAATGAGCAGTTCTTC. Translated: CSFATKDVYNEQFF.

This chain joins TRBV24-1 and TRBJ2-5, with D tentatively TRBD2 (6 bases). From germline, CDR1 is KGHDR and CDR2 SFDVKD. The V gene lost 5 bases and the J gene lost 5 bases, with 17 bases spanning the gap. The CDR3 totals 15 residues. CDR3 sequence: CATSVIHGGIETQYF. CDR3 nucleotides: TGTGCCACCAGTGTAATCCATGGAGGGATCGAGACCCAGTACTTC.